Described below is a single T cell receptor beta chain sequence and its context. The protocol was immunoSEQ multiplex PCR, while the TCRdb copy is restricted to in-frame clones and leaves out a portion. The table lists about 140,000 clones, around 81% of them singletons, with around 5% in the top ten. This CDR3 region has 18 residues. V dropped 0 bases and J dropped 3 bases, with 17 bases sitting between them. Germline CDR1 is LGHNA and CDR2 is YSLEER. The sample is drawn from a study of blood T cell repertoires in COVID-19. About the research overall: Samples taken during acute and convalescent COVID-19 were collected in the United States, Italy and Spain.

The clonotype originates from a woman in her fifties or sixties with acute or convalescent COVID-19. Sequencing was done on a sample of peripheral blood. The chain combines TRBV4-3 with TRBJ2-2, with a tentative D call TRBD2 (5 bases). This chain's CDR3 is CASSQDIEGTGYTGELFF. The CDR3 nucleotides are TGCGCCAGCAGCCAAGATATTGAGGGAACGGGGTACACCGGGGAGCTGTTTTTT.